Shown below are 16 T cell receptor beta chains from a single sample sequenced in a study of blood T cells in healthy people across ages. A second PCR of 7 to 11 cycles used a sample-barcoded 5' primer and a J-beta primer mix. TCRdb ran MiXCR on the 5' RACE reads and lists one entry per CDR3 protein. The repertoire consists of 1,500,000 or so distinct CDR3 sequences, with 59% occurring once and the leading ten covering 6.7%. Sequencing was performed on blood. The receptors come from a man between 18 and 35 years old in good health.

The rearrangement joins TRBV5-1 to TRBJ2-5, with 7 bases matching TRBD1. The CDR3 has 16 residues. The germline CDR1 and CDR2 sequences are SGHRS and YFSETQ. Losses at the gene ends were 4 bases for V and 11 bases for J; bases not matched to a gene: 20. The CDR3 loop is CASSPPGTESTLEQYF. The CDR3 nucleotides read TGCGCCAGCAGCCCCCCCGGGACAGAATCTACGTTGGAGCAGTACTTC.

This clonotype was observed a handful of times. The chain carries TRBV6-1 and TRBJ2-3; 14 positions agree with TRBD2. The CDR3 contains 17 residues. Germline trimming cut 4 bases from V and 0 bases from J; bases unmatched to any gene: 3. Germline-derived CDR1 and CDR2 are MNHNS and SASEGT. CDR3 sequence reads: CASSGTSGRPSTDTQYF. The CDR3 DNA reads TGTGCCAGCAGTGGGACTAGCGGGAGGCCAAGCACAGATACGCAGTATTTT.

This chain uses TRBV7-6 with TRBJ2-3; tentative D call: TRBD2 (5 bases). The CDR3 contains 17 residues. The V end lost 5 bases, the J end lost 2 bases, and 20 bases lay between the germline ends. Germline-derived CDR1 and CDR2 are SGHVS and FNYEAQ. CDR3 coding DNA: TGTGCCAGCAGCCAGCCGGACTTCCAAATCCTCACAGATACGCAGTATTTT. Protein product: CASSQPDFQILTDTQYF.

The chain uses TRBV3-1 and TRBJ1-2; no reliable D call. The V and J ends lost 0 bases and 5 bases respectively, with 7 bases between them. The CDR3 totals 13 residues. Germline loops: CDR1 LGHDT, CDR2 YNNKEL (reference sequence). The CDR3 spells CASSQEAFYGYTF. DNA for the CDR3: TGTGCCAGCAGCCAAGAAGCGTTTTATGGCTACACCTTC.

This chain connects TRBV7-6 to TRBJ2-2; TRBD2 is a possible D gene (5 bases). Germline V CDR1 and CDR2: SGHVS, FNYEAQ. V lost 5 bases and J 5 bases, leaving 18 bases between the germline ends. This CDR3 region has 16 residues. DNA for the CDR3: TGTGCCAGCAGCCTCCGTGCGGGCGAACTAACCGGGGAGCTGTTTTTT. This encodes CASSLRAGELTGELFF.

V and J are TRBV11-2 and TRBJ2-5; 12 bases align to TRBD2. The CDR3 is made up of 18 amino acids. The germline gives CDR1 SGHAT, CDR2 FQNNGV. V lost 1 base to trimming and J lost 2 bases; unmatched junction nucleotides: 8. CDR3 protein: CASSLVATSGGPQETQYF. CDR3 bases: TGTGCCAGCAGCTTAGTTGCGACTAGCGGGGGACCTCAAGAGACCCAGTACTTC.

J is TRBJ2-3 and V is TRBV20-1; 11 bases agree with TRBD2. The V gene's germline CDR1 is DFQATT and CDR2 SNEGSKA (reference sequence). The CDR3 covers 13 residues. V gave up 3 bases and J gave up 4 bases; unmatched junction bases: 0. The CDR3 protein is CSASSGGADTQYF. The CDR3 DNA reads TGCAGTGCTAGTAGCGGGGGGGCAGATACGCAGTATTTT.

This sequence joins TRBV5-1 and TRBJ2-7; D gene uncertain. The CDR3 length is 16 residues. The V end lost 4 bases, the J end lost 2 bases, and 19 bases lay between the germline ends. Germline V gives CDR1 SGHRS, CDR2 YFSETQ. Here the CDR3 reads CASSPAVGPRAYEQYF. The CDR3 bases are TGCGCCAGCAGCCCGGCGGTAGGGCCTCGTGCCTACGAGCAGTACTTC.

This chain connects TRBV25-1 to TRBJ2-5; TRBD2 matches at 9 bases. J was trimmed by 4 bases and V by 3 bases; bases with no gene match: 6. Germline CDR1 MGHDK, CDR2 SYGVNS. CDR3 length: 15 residues. The CDR3 coding sequence is TGTGCCAGCAGTGAGGCTAGCGGGAACCGAGAGACCCAGTACTTC. It translates to CASSEASGNRETQYF.

This rearrangement joins TRBV12-3 or TRBV12-4 to TRBJ2-1; D not certain. The CDR3 loop spans 14 amino acids. Between the trimmed V and J ends, which lost 1 base and 6 bases, there was a span of 10 bases. CDR3 region: CASSLGSPPNEQFF. As DNA, the CDR3 is TGTGCCAGCAGTTTAGGTTCTCCCCCCAATGAGCAGTTCTTC.

This sequence joins TRBV5-5 and TRBJ1-1; D remains ambiguous. V lost 0 bases, J lost 10 bases, and 7 bases lay in between. The CDR3 consists of 11 residues. The V gene's germline CDR1 is SGHKS and CDR2 YYEKEE (reference sequence). The CDR3 loop reads CASSLDAGAFF. The CDR3, as DNA: TGTGCCAGCAGCTTGGACGCCGGAGCTTTCTTT. The variable domain in full, with the rest retrieved from reference TRBV5-5 and TRBJ1-1, is DAGVTQSPTHLIKTRGQQVTLRCSPISGHKSVSWYQQVLGQGPQFIFQYYEKEERGRGNFPDRFSARQFPNYSSELNVNALLLGDSALYLCASSLDAGAFFGQGTRLTVV.

This clonotype occurred a few times. V is TRBV12-3 or TRBV12-4 and J is TRBJ2-5; D tentatively reads TRBD1 or TRBD2 (5 bases each). V lost 6 bases, J lost 11 bases, and 13 bases lay in between. The CDR3 sequence is 11 residues long. As DNA, the CDR3 is TGTGCCAGCAGGGACATGGGGGAGCAGTACTTC. Translating it yields CASRDMGEQYF.

V is TRBV20-1 and J is TRBJ2-7; 11 nucleotides line up with TRBD1. V lost 7 bases to trimming and J lost 2 bases; unmatched junction nucleotides: 4. The CDR3 consists of 13 residues. CDR1 is DFQATT and CDR2 is SNEGSKA in the germline V gene (reference sequence). DNA of the CDR3: TGCAGTGGAACGGGACAGGGGGCCTACGAGCAGTACTTC. It translates to CSGTGQGAYEQYF.

The chain is built from TRBV2 and TRBJ2-3; 8 bases match TRBD2. CDR1 and CDR2 (germline): SNHLY, FYNNEI. V shed 11 bases, J shed 1 base, and the junction held 11 bases outside the gene matches. This CDR3 is 15 amino acids long. CDR3 sequence: CASRALAGGTDTQYF. The CDR3 DNA sequence: TGTGCCTCCCGAGCTCTAGCGGGTGGCACAGATACGCAGTATTTT.

The chain uses TRBV29-1 and TRBJ2-7; D tentatively reads TRBD1 or TRBD2 (7 bases each). The CDR3 is 15 residues long. Trimming removed 0 bases from V and 5 bases from J, with 17 bases in between. Germline loops: CDR1 SQVTM, CDR2 ANQGSEA. Here the CDR3 reads CSVEDLRGGTDEQYF. CDR3 nucleotide sequence: TGCAGCGTTGAAGACCTCAGGGGGGGCACAGACGAGCAGTACTTC.

This sequence joins TRBV28 and TRBJ2-7; D perhaps matches TRBD2 (6 bases). Germline CDR1 and CDR2: MDHEN and SYDVKM. Trimming removed 7 bases at V and 4 bases at J, with 20 bases between. This CDR3 spans 15 amino acids. Written as DNA, the CDR3 is TGTGCCAGCACCCTTTTGGGCGGGGATACTTACGAGCAGTACTTC. Translation gives CASTLLGGDTYEQYF.